These 8 T cell receptor beta chains share one sample of origin, sequenced in a study of blood T cell repertoires in COVID-19. TCRdb's copy holds only in-frame clones and misses some; the assay was immunoSEQ multiplex PCR. The sample records hundreds of thousands of clones, around 90% being singletons. Sequenced input: PBMCs or T cells enriched from blood (not recorded which). All receptors derive from a woman in her forties or fifties who had recovered from COVID-19.

The rearrangement links TRBV30 to TRBJ2-3; 9 bases align to TRBD2. CDR3 length: 16 amino acids. CDR1 is GTSNPN, CDR2 SVGIG, per germline (reference sequence). V trimming: 4 bases; J trimming: 5 bases; junction bases outside the gene matches: 13. The CDR3 DNA sequence: TGTGCCTGGACTCCAATCGGGCGGGAGGGCCAAGATACGCAGTATTTT. This translates into CAWTPIGREGQDTQYF.

The V and J genes are TRBV7-3 and TRBJ2-7; the match to TRBD1 covers 9 bases. Germline CDR1 SGHTA, CDR2 FQGTGA. With 4 bases clipped from V and 5 bases from J, the junction kept 3 bases outside the gene matches. The CDR3 covers 13 residues. The CDR3, as DNA: TGTGCCAGCAGCTCGGACAGGGGCGACGAGCAGTACTTC. Translation gives CASSSDRGDEQYF. Full variable domain (outside the CDR3, taken from reference TRBV7-3 and TRBJ2-7): GAGVSQTPSNKVTEKGKYVELRCDPISGHTALYWYRQSLGQGPEFLIYFQGTGAADDSGLPNDRFFAVRPEGSVSTLKIQRTERGDSAVYLCASSSDRGDEQYFGPGTRLTVT.

This clone showed up just once. The V call is TRBV6-5, the J call TRBJ1-1, with TRBD1 as a possible D gene (6 bases). Trimming took 6 bases from V and 8 from J, leaving 19 bases between them. Germline V gene data show CDR1 as MNHEY and CDR2 as SVGAGI. The CDR3 has 14 residues. CDR3: CASRMWGGHNEAFF. In nucleotides, the CDR3 is TGTGCCAGCAGAATGTGGGGGGGACATAACGAAGCTTTCTTT.

V and J are TRBV11-2 and TRBJ2-7; 9 positions agree with TRBD2. This CDR3 comprises 17 residues. Germline V gene data show CDR1 as SGHAT and CDR2 as FQNNGV. V dropped 4 bases and J dropped 7; count of bases not matched to a gene: 17. In nucleotides, the CDR3 is TGTGCCAGCAGCTCGTCATTTAGCGGGAGTGTTCAGAGGGAGCAGTACTTC. This encodes CASSSSFSGSVQREQYF.

The chain has TRBV5-6 and TRBJ1-2, with TRBD1 matching over 7 bases. The germline CDR1 and CDR2 sequences are SGHDT and YYEEEE. V gave up 2 bases and J gave up 6 bases; unmatched junction bases: 10. This CDR3 is built from 15 residues. This CDR3 is CASSFPGQPLDGYTF. The CDR3 DNA reads TGTGCCAGCAGCTTCCCGGGACAGCCGTTGGATGGCTACACCTTC.

This chain connects TRBV6-2 or TRBV6-3 to TRBJ2-2; tentative D call: TRBD2 (6 bases). Germline-derived CDR1 and CDR2 are MNHEY and SVGEGT. The length of the CDR3 is 17 residues. V was clipped by 3 bases and J by 0 bases, with 14 bases between them. The DNA of the CDR3 is TGTGCCAGCAGTTATGAAGAGGGACTCGCGAACACCGGGGAGCTGTTTTTT. This sequence encodes CASSYEEGLANTGELFF.

This chain links TRBV21-1 with TRBJ1-2; TRBD1, the D gene given by the table, was not confirmed from the DNA. TRBV21-1 is marked as a pseudogene. There are 14 residues in the CDR3. The CDR3 loop reads CARTIPPTDYGYTF. DNA of the CDR3: TGTGCCAGAACCATTCCGCCGACAGACTATGGCTACACCTTC.

This clone has only a few counts. The chain is built from TRBV9 and TRBJ2-1; D is unclear. The CDR3 totals 13 residues. The ends were cut back, 3 bases at V and 8 bases at J, with 12 bases in the middle. Germline-derived CDR1 and CDR2 are SGDLS and YYNGEE. The CDR3 DNA sequence: TGTGCCAGCAGCGCGGTTACGGTCTATGAGCAGTTCTTC. Translated, it gives CASSAVTVYEQFF.